The clone carrying this T cell receptor beta chain appeared many times. Antigen unknown. The sample originates from a study of response to subunit inactivated influenza vaccine. Whole-study findings and limits: That few new T cells are recruited by each seasonal influenza vaccination was the authors' suggestion.

TCRdb processed the RT-PCR reads anew with MiXCR; each CDR3 protein has one entry. The profile shows under 200,000 distinct CDR3 sequences, roughly 11% of them singletons. V gave up 1 base and J gave up 9 bases; unmatched junction bases: 6. This CDR3 contains 15 residues. The germline CDR1 and CDR2 sequences are SGHRS and YFSETQ. The clonotype originates from a man aged 45-65 years who received an inactivated influenza vaccine. This chain uses TRBV5-1 with TRBJ2-1; 11 bases match TRBD2. Sequences were derived from non-naive T cells sorted from PBMCs, sampled roughly 47 days after vaccination. CDR3 region: CASSLLAGGQSEQFF. DNA of the CDR3: TGCGCCAGCAGCTTGTTAGCGGGGGGGCAGAGTGAGCAGTTCTTC.